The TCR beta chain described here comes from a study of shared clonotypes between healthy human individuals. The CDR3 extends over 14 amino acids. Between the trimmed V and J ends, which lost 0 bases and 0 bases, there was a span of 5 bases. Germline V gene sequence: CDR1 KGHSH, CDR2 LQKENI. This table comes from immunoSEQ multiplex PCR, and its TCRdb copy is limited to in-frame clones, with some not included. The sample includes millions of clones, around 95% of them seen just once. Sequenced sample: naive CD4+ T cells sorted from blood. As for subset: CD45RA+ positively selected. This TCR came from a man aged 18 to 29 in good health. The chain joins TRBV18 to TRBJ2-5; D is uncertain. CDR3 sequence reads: CASSPPGNQETQYF. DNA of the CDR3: TGTGCCAGCTCACCACCGGGGAACCAAGAGACCCAGTACTTC.